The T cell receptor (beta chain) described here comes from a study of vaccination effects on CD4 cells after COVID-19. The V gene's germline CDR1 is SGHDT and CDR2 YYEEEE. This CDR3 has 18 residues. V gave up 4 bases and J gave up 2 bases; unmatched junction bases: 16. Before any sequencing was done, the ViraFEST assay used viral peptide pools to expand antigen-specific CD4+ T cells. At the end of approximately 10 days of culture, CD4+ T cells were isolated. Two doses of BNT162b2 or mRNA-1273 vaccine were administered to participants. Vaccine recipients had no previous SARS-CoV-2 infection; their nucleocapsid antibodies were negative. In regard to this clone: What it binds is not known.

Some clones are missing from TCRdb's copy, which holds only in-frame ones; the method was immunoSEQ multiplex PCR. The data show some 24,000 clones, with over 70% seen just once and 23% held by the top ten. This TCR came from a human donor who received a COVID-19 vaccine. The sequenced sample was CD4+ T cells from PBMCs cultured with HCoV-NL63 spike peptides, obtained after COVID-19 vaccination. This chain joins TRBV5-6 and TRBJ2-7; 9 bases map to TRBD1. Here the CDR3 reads CASSGGTGPTISTYEQYF. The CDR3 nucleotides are TGTGCCAGCAGCGGCGGGACAGGGCCTACTATATCCACCTACGAGCAGTACTTC.